The 19 T cell receptor beta chains below come from one sample, sequenced in a study of T cells expressing NK-cell markers. TCRdb re-analyzed the 5' RACE reads; it lists each CDR3 protein once, without DNA. This table holds hundreds of thousands of distinct CDR3 sequences. The material sequenced was blood T cells: a sorted CD56 or NKG2C T cell subset, CD4+ or CD8+ T cells, or bulk PBMC T cells (not recorded which). The receptors stem from a man in his late teens or twenties in good health.

The chain carries TRBV11-2 and TRBJ2-4; TCRdb's D gene call, TRBD1, goes unchecked for lack of DNA. The length of the CDR3 is 16 residues. Germline V gene lookup returns CDR1 SGHAT and CDR2 FQNNGV. Here the CDR3 reads CASSSLRTGKKNIQYF.

The V and J genes are TRBV16 and TRBJ1-5; no DNA is available, so the TRBD1 call from TCRdb remains unchecked. Germline CDR1 and CDR2: KGHSY and FQNENV. This CDR3 comprises 14 residues. The CDR3 protein is CASSQLRGAQPQHF.

V gene TRBV27 combines with J gene TRBJ1-4; the D call of TRBD1 rests on TCRdb alone, since no DNA is present to check it. The CDR3 extends over 14 amino acids. Germline loops: CDR1 MNHEY, CDR2 SMNVEV (reference sequence). CDR3: CASSSSEGREKLFF. Together with reference TRBV27 and TRBJ1-4, the CDR3 gives the full variable domain: EAQVTQNPRYLITVTGKKLTVTCSQNMNHEYMSWYRQDPGLGLRQIYYSMNVEVTDKGDVPEGYKVSRKEKRNFPLILESPSPNQTSLYFCASSSSEGREKLFFGSGTQLSVL.

J is TRBJ2-5 and V is TRBV7-2; TCRdb selects TRBD1, and the lack of DNA leaves this call unchecked. The germline V gene encodes CDR1 SGHTA and CDR2 FQGNSA. There are 17 residues in the CDR3. CDR3 amino acids: CASSPLSLLQGQETQYF.

The V and J genes are TRBV28 and TRBJ2-7; there is no DNA to check the TCRdb D call of TRBD1. Germline values: CDR1 MDHEN, CDR2 SYDVKM. This CDR3 region has 15 residues. The CDR3 here is CASSLLGKGAEEQYF. The full variable domain, rest sourced from reference TRBV28 and TRBJ2-7, is DVKVTQSSRYLVKRTGEKVFLECVQDMDHENMFWYRQDPGLGLRLIYFSYDVKMKEKGDIPEGYSVSREKKERFSLILESASTNQTSMYLCASSLLGKGAEEQYFGPGTRLTVT.

This chain uses TRBV5-1 with TRBJ2-1. The CDR3 runs to 17 residues. In germline, CDR1 is SGHRS, CDR2 YFSETQ. CDR3: CASSLTFTQPSYNEQFF.

The rearrangement links TRBV7-2 to TRBJ2-7. CDR1 and CDR2 from the germline V gene are SGHTA and FQGNSA. The CDR3 is 14 amino acids. CDR3 in amino acids: CASRPSGSSYEQYF.

V is TRBV14 and J is TRBJ2-3; TCRdb's D gene call, TRBD2, goes unchecked for lack of DNA. CDR1 SGHDN and CDR2 FVKESK come from the germline V gene. CDR3 length: 13 amino acids. CDR3 loop: CASSFRLADTQYF.

The gene calls are TRBV28 and TRBJ2-1; the D gene TCRdb calls, TRBD2, cannot be checked with no DNA. Germline loops: CDR1 MDHEN, CDR2 SYDVKM. The CDR3 has 16 amino acids. CDR3 protein: CASSLYLAGGPGEQFF.

The rearrangement joins TRBV5-6 to TRBJ2-3; with no DNA, the TCRdb D assignment of TRBD1 cannot be verified. Germline-derived CDR1 and CDR2 are SGHDT and YYEEEE. This CDR3 has 14 amino acids. CDR3 sequence reads: CASSFWTGTDTQYF.

The chain combines TRBV6-1 with TRBJ1-1. Germline V CDR1 and CDR2: MNHNS, SASEGT. The CDR3 has 14 amino acids. The CDR3 sequence: CASSETWGGTEAFF.

This chain uses TRBV6-2 or TRBV6-3 with TRBJ2-1. The germline gives CDR1 MNHEY, CDR2 SVGEGT. The CDR3 contains 13 residues. CDR3 sequence reads: CASSRIYNNEQFF.

The CDR3 reads CASSPLRSNTEAFF. The chain is built from TRBV18 and TRBJ1-1. The CDR3 has 14 residues. CDR1 KGHSH and CDR2 LQKENI come from the germline V gene.

V is TRBV6-5 and J is TRBJ2-6. This CDR3 spans 14 amino acids. Germline V CDR1 and CDR2: MNHEY, SVGAGI. The CDR3 sequence is CASSSSSKANVLTF.

The J gene is TRBJ2-3, the V gene TRBV20-1; TCRdb selects TRBD1, and the lack of DNA leaves this call unchecked. The CDR3 has 15 residues. Germline assignment: CDR1 DFQATT and CDR2 SNEGSKA (reference sequence). This CDR3 reads CSARWDSLGTDTQYF.

The chain recombines TRBV20-1 with TRBJ2-7; TCRdb selects TRBD1, and the lack of DNA leaves this call unchecked. From germline, CDR1 is DFQATT and CDR2 SNEGSKA (reference sequence). The CDR3 contains 15 residues. The CDR3 protein is CSATSGQGRSYEQYF.

The CDR3 protein is CSARLASVAYEQYF. The chain recombines TRBV20-1 with TRBJ2-7. CDR1 is DFQATT and CDR2 is SNEGSKA in the germline V gene (reference sequence). The CDR3 sequence is 14 residues long.

CDR3 region: CASSFVMGRIYNEQFF. V is TRBV27 and J is TRBJ2-1; no DNA is available, so the TRBD1 call from TCRdb remains unchecked. This CDR3 is 16 amino acids long. Germline V lookup: CDR1 MNHEY, CDR2 SMNVEV (reference sequence).

The V gene is TRBV5-1, the J gene TRBJ1-2; TCRdb gives TRBD1 as the D gene, but with no DNA this cannot be confirmed. This CDR3 is 16 amino acids long. From germline, CDR1 is SGHRS and CDR2 YFSETQ. The CDR3 protein is CASSFTVRGTNYGYTF.